Below are 17 T cell receptor beta chains sequenced from a single sample in a study of blood T cell repertoires in COVID-19. Clones were read by immunoSEQ multiplex PCR, and TCRdb kept only the in-frame ones, dropping some. The table lists 200,000 or so clones, approximately 82% of them singletons. Sequencing used peripheral blood. All receptors derive from a human donor with acute or convalescent COVID-19. The donor label of this sample is uncertain.

The V and J genes are TRBV6-5 and TRBJ1-2, with a possible D match to TRBD1 (6 bases). The V end was cut by 2 bases, the J end by 4 bases, with 11 bases between. CDR3 length: 14 residues. Germline V CDR1 and CDR2: MNHEY, SVGAGI. This CDR3 reads CASSYAGAGYGYTF. The CDR3 bases are TGTGCCAGCAGTTACGCGGGGGCGGGCTATGGCTACACCTTC.

This chain uses TRBV7-2 with TRBJ2-7; TRBD1 agrees at 12 bases. The CDR3 consists of 15 residues. Germline assignment: CDR1 SGHTA and CDR2 FQGNSA. The V and J ends lost 4 bases and 9 bases, in that order; junction bases with no gene match: 10. CDR3 sequence: CASSSSRDRGRAQYF. DNA for the CDR3: TGTGCCAGCAGCTCTTCCCGGGACAGGGGGCGGGCGCAGTACTTC.

This sequence joins TRBV7-9 and TRBJ2-2; TRBD2 aligns across 12 bases. The CDR3 totals 19 residues. V lost 6 bases to trimming and J lost 5 bases; unmatched junction nucleotides: 16. The germline V gene encodes CDR1 SEHNR and CDR2 FQNEAQ (reference sequence). The DNA of the CDR3 is TGTGCCAGCAGGTCCGAGACTAGCGGGAGTCGGTTATATACCGGGGAGCTGTTTTTT. Translation gives CASRSETSGSRLYTGELFF.

The rearrangement joins TRBV5-1 to TRBJ1-1; TRBD1 agrees at 8 bases. The CDR3 sequence is 14 residues long. The germline CDR1 and CDR2 sequences are SGHRS and YFSETQ. With 3 bases clipped from V and 6 bases from J, the junction kept 7 bases outside the gene matches. CDR3: CASSSTGVTAEAFF. CDR3 DNA: TGCGCCAGCAGCTCGACAGGGGTCACCGCTGAAGCTTTCTTT.

The J gene is TRBJ2-1, the V gene TRBV9; 11 positions agree with TRBD2. Per the germline V gene, CDR1 is SGDLS and CDR2 is YYNGEE. Trimming removed 0 bases from V and 4 bases from J; junction bases left unmatched: 3. The CDR3 loop spans 16 amino acids. CDR3 residues: CASSVATSGGYNEQFF. For the CDR3, the DNA is TGTGCCAGCAGCGTAGCTACTAGCGGGGGATACAATGAGCAGTTCTTC.

The chain uses TRBV28 and TRBJ1-5, with 7 bases lining up with TRBD1. V trimming: 5 bases; J trimming: 2 bases; junction bases outside the gene matches: 3. The CDR3 sequence is 14 residues long. The germline gives CDR1 MDHEN, CDR2 SYDVKM. The CDR3 reads CASSIGQGNQPQHF. CDR3 sequence (DNA): TGTGCCAGCAGTATAGGACAGGGCAATCAGCCCCAGCATTTT.

This clone was picked up a small number of times. The gene calls are TRBV7-2 and TRBJ1-2; the D gene is possibly TRBD1 (6 bases). V lost 0 bases to trimming and J lost 2 bases, with 13 bases between them. In germline, CDR1 is SGHTA, CDR2 FQGNSA. This CDR3 has 16 residues. CDR3 region: CASSLAGGGINYGYTF. Here the CDR3 DNA reads TGTGCCAGCAGCTTAGCGGGAGGGGGTATCAACTATGGCTACACCTTC. Combining the CDR3 with reference TRBV7-2 and TRBJ1-2 gives the whole variable domain GAGVSQSPSNKVTEKGKDVELRCDPISGHTALYWYRQSLGQGLEFLIYFQGNSAPDKSGLPSDRFSAERTGGSVSTLTIQRTQQEDSAVYLCASSLAGGGINYGYTFGSGTRLTVV.

The chain employs TRBV5-6 and TRBJ1-5, with TRBD1 as a possible D gene (6 bases). The CDR3 totals 14 residues. V gave up 6 bases and J gave up 5 bases, with 15 bases separating them. Germline assignment: CDR1 SGHDT and CDR2 YYEEEE. The CDR3 here is CASTQGLKHQPQHF. The CDR3 bases are TGTGCCAGCACCCAGGGGCTCAAGCATCAGCCCCAGCATTTT. The whole variable domain, remainder taken from reference TRBV5-6 and TRBJ1-5, is DAGVTQSPTHLIKTRGQQVTLRCSPKSGHDTVSWYQQALGQGPQFIFQYYEEEERQRGNFPDRFSGHQFPNYSSELNVNALLLGDSALYLCASTQGLKHQPQHFGDGTRLSIL.

This chain connects TRBV7-9 to TRBJ2-7; perhaps TRBD1 as D (5 bases). Trimming took 0 bases from V and 6 from J, leaving 12 bases between them. CDR1 SEHNR and CDR2 FQNEAQ come from the germline V gene (reference sequence). The CDR3 length is 14 residues. This chain's CDR3 is CASSLASGSAEQYF. CDR3 nucleotide sequence: TGTGCCAGCAGCTTAGCCTCAGGGTCCGCCGAGCAGTACTTC.

CDR3 amino acids: CASSEWGSLSEKLFF. The CDR3 DNA is TGTGCCAGCAGTGAATGGGGCAGCCTAAGTGAAAAACTGTTTTTT. The chain links TRBV25-1 to TRBJ1-4, with D possibly being TRBD1 (5 bases). Germline V gene lookup returns CDR1 MGHDK and CDR2 SYGVNS. Trimming removed 1 base at V and 7 bases at J, with 13 bases between. The CDR3 runs 15 residues.

The chain employs TRBV18 and TRBJ2-1; 9 nucleotides agree with TRBD2. CDR1 and CDR2 (germline): KGHSH, LQKENI. Trimming removed 4 bases from V and 12 bases from J; junction bases left unmatched: 13. The CDR3 runs to 15 residues. This CDR3 is CASSQASGAAMGQFF. Written as DNA, the CDR3 is TGTGCCAGCTCACAAGCTAGCGGGGCAGCCATGGGGCAGTTCTTC.

V gene TRBV27 combines with J gene TRBJ1-6, with D possibly matching TRBD1 (5 bases). V was clipped by 4 bases and J by 7 bases, with 11 bases between them. The CDR3 consists of 14 residues. From germline, CDR1 is MNHEY and CDR2 SMNVEV (reference sequence). DNA for the CDR3: TGTGCCAGCAGTTCCGCGGGGGGAAATTCACCCCTCCACTTT. It is translated as CASSSAGGNSPLHF.

The chain carries TRBV18 and TRBJ2-5, with TRBD2 matching 7 bases. Germline V CDR1 and CDR2: KGHSH, LQKENI. V lost 0 bases and J lost 3; bases outside the gene matches: 4. The CDR3 loop spans 15 amino acids. CDR3 sequence (DNA): TGTGCCAGCTCACCACCGTCCCTAGCGGAAGAGACCCAGTACTTC. This translates into CASSPPSLAEETQYF.

The CDR3 DNA reads TGTGCCAGCAGCTCGACTAGCGGGAGCACCTACGAGCAGTACTTC. Translated: CASSSTSGSTYEQYF. The V gene is TRBV5-5, the J gene TRBJ2-7; 12 nucleotides align to TRBD2. This CDR3 is 15 amino acids long. CDR1 is SGHKS and CDR2 is YYEKEE in the germline V gene (reference sequence). The V segment lost 3 bases and the J segment 2 bases; nucleotides outside the gene matches: 3. The entire variable domain, with the rest obtained from reference TRBV5-5 and TRBJ2-7, is as follows: DAGVTQSPTHLIKTRGQQVTLRCSPISGHKSVSWYQQVLGQGPQFIFQYYEKEERGRGNFPDRFSARQFPNYSSELNVNALLLGDSALYLCASSSTSGSTYEQYFGPGTRLTVT.

This clone was found a few times. The chain combines TRBV28 with TRBJ2-2, with TRBD1 as a possible D gene (6 bases). CDR1 is MDHEN, CDR2 SYDVKM, per germline. This CDR3 has 16 amino acids. V was trimmed by 6 bases and J by 7 bases, leaving 21 bases between them. This chain's CDR3 is CASSPATGRGFGELFF. CDR3 sequence (DNA): TGTGCCAGCAGCCCTGCCACGGGCAGGGGATTCGGGGAGCTGTTTTTT.

CDR3: CAWSRTGLTNEKLFF. The CDR3, as DNA: TGTGCCTGGAGTAGAACAGGGTTGACTAATGAAAAACTGTTTTTT. The chain links TRBV30 to TRBJ1-4, with a weak D call TRBD1 (6 bases). Per germline, CDR1 GTSNPN and CDR2 SVGIG (reference sequence). The CDR3 runs 15 residues. Deletions cut 2 bases from V and 2 bases from J, with 12 bases between.

The chain links TRBV28 to TRBJ2-2; 7 nucleotides align to TRBD1. Trimming at V came to 10 bases and at J to 2 bases, leaving 4 bases not matched to a gene. Looked up from germline, CDR1 is MDHEN and CDR2 is SYDVKM. The CDR3 consists of 13 residues. The CDR3 region has the DNA TGTGCCAATCGACAGGGAAACACCGGGGAGCTGTTTTTT. This codes for CANRQGNTGELFF.